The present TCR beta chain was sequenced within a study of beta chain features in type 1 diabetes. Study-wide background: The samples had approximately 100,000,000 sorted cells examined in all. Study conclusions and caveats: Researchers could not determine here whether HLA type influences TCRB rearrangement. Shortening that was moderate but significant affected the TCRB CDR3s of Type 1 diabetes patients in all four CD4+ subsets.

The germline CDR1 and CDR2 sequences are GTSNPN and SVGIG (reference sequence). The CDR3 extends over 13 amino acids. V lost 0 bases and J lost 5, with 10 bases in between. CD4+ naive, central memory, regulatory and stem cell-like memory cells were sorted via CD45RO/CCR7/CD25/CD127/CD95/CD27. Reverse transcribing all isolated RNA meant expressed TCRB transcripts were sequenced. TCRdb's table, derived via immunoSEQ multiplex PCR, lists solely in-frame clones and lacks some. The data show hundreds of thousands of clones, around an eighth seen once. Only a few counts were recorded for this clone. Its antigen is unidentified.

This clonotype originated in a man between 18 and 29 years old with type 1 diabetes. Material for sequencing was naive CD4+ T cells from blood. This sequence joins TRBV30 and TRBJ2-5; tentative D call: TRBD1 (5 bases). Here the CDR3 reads CAWSVHRSETQYF. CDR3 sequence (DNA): TGTGCCTGGAGTGTACACAGGAGCGAGACCCAGTACTTC. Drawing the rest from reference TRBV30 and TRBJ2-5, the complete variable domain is SQTIHQWPATLVQPVGSPLSLECTVEGTSNPNLYWYRQAAGRGLQLLFYSVGIGQISSEVPQNLSASRPQDRQFILSSKKLLLSDSGFYLCAWSVHRSETQYFGPGTRLLVL.